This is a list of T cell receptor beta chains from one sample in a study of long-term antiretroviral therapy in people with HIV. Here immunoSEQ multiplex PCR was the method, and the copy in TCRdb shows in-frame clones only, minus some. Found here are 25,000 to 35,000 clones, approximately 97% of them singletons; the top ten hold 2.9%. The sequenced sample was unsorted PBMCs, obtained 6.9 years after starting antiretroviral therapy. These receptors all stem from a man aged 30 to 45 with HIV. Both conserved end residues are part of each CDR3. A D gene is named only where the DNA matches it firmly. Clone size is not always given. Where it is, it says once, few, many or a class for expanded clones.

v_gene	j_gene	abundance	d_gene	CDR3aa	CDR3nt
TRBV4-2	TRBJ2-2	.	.	CASSLGTYNTGELFF	TGTGCCAGCAGCCTCGGGACTTATAACACCGGGGAGCTGTTTTTT
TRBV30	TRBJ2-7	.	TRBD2	CAWSLREDYEQYF	TGTGCCTGGAGTTTGCGGGAGGACTACGAGCAGTACTTC
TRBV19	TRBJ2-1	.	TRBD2	CASSRGGGASYNEQFF	TGTGCCAGTAGTCGCGGGGGTGGGGCCTCCTACAATGAGCAGTTCTTC
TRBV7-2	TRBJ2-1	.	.	CASSLALTGRYEQFF	TGTGCCAGCAGCTTAGCGCTCACAGGGAGGTATGAGCAGTTCTTC
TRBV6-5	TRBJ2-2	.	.	CASISPGHGELFF	TGTGCCAGCATCTCCCCGGGGCACGGGGAGCTGTTTTTT
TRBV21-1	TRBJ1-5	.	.	CASSGGQGAHQPQHF	TGTGCCAGCAGCGGCGGACAGGGGGCACATCAGCCCCAGCATTTT
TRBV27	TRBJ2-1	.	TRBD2	CATGLAGEFEQFF	TGTGCCACCGGACTAGCGGGGGAGTTTGAGCAGTTCTTC
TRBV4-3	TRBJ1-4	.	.	CASSPSRQVNEKLFF	TGCGCCAGCAGCCCCTCCCGACAGGTTAATGAAAAACTGTTTTTT
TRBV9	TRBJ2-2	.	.	CASSTNPRSSTGELFF	TGTGCCAGCAGCACCAACCCCCGGAGCTCCACCGGGGAGCTGTTTTTT
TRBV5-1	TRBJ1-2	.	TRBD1	CASSLAGGYGYTF	TGCGCCAGCAGCTTGGCAGGGGGCTATGGCTACACCTTC
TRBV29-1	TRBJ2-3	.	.	CSVEDPHTQYF	TGCAGCGTTGAAGATCCACATACGCAGTATTTT
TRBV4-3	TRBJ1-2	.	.	CASSQDGDGGYGYTF	TGCGCCAGCAGCCAAGATGGGGACGGTGGCTATGGCTACACCTTC
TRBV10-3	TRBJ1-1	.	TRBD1	CAIKGQPNTEAFF	TGTGCCATCAAGGGACAGCCAAACACTGAAGCTTTCTTT
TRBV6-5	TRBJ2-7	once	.	CASSLTDKYYEQYF	TGTGCCAGCAGTTTGACAGACAAATACTACGAGCAGTACTTC
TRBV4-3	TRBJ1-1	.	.	CASSRPGSEAFF	TGCGCCAGCAGCAGACCGGGCAGTGAAGCTTTCTTT
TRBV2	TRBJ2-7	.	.	CASSSNRDEQYF	TGTGCCAGCAGCTCCAATCGCGACGAGCAGTACTTC
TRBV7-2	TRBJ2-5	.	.	CASSSTPGLDGKTQYF	TGTGCCAGCAGCTCTACTCCGGGACTTGACGGGAAGACCCAGTACTTC
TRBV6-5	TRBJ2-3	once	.	CASSKTAAGTDTQYF	TGTGCCAGCAGTAAGACTGCAGCCGGCACAGATACGCAGTATTTT
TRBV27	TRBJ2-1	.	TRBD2	CASSLWASGNEQFF	TGTGCCAGCAGTTTATGGGCTAGCGGTAATGAGCAGTTCTTC
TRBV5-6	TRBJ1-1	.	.	CASSMARGIAEAFF	TGTGCCAGCAGCATGGCTAGGGGTATCGCTGAAGCTTTCTTT
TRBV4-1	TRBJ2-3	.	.	CASSQEAFADTQYF	TGCGCCAGCAGCCAAGAAGCTTTTGCAGATACGCAGTATTTT
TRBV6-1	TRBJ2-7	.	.	CASSRDPYYEQYF	TGTGCCAGCAGCCGGGACCCTTACTACGAGCAGTACTTC
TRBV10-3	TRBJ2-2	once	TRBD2	CAISSTSGAGAGELFF	TGTGCCATCAGCAGCACTAGCGGAGCCGGCGCCGGGGAGCTGTTTTTT
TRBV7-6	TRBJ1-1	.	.	CASSLAGNTEAFF	TGTGCCAGCAGCTTAGCCGGGAACACTGAAGCTTTCTTT
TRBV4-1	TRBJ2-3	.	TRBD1	CASSQLGQGSTGNTQYF	TGCGCCAGCAGCCAACTCGGACAGGGTTCGACGGGGAATACGCAGTATTTT
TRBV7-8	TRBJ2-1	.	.	CASSYHRDNEQFF	TGTGCCAGCAGCTACCACAGGGACAATGAGCAGTTCTTC
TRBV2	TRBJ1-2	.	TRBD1	CASKGQLNYGYTF	TGTGCCAGCAAGGGACAGCTAAACTATGGCTACACCTTC
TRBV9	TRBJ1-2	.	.	CASSGGYKGANYGYTF	TGTGCCAGCAGCGGAGGGTACAAGGGAGCTAACTATGGCTACACCTTC